The 27 T cell receptor beta chains below come from one sample, sequenced in a study of blood T cell repertoires in COVID-19. Only in-frame clones appear in the TCRdb table, and some are missing; sequencing was by immunoSEQ multiplex PCR. The repertoire holds around 250,000 clones, with 85% to 90% as singletons. The material sequenced was PBMCs or T cells enriched from blood (not recorded which). The receptors originated from a man between 18 and 29 years old who had recovered from COVID-19.

The chain uses TRBV19 and TRBJ2-2; D unclear. The germline V gene has CDR1 LNHDA and CDR2 SQIVND (reference sequence). Trimming cost V 4 bases and J 1 base, with 10 bases left between them. CDR3 length: 15 amino acids. The CDR3 DNA sequence: TGTGCCAGTAGTACCTCCGTCCGGAACACCGGGGAGCTGTTTTTT. It is translated as CASSTSVRNTGELFF. The variable domain in full, with the rest retrieved from reference TRBV19 and TRBJ2-2, is DGGITQSPKYLFRKEGQNVTLSCEQNLNHDAMYWYRQDPGQGLRLIYYSQIVNDFQKGDIAEGYSVSREKKESFPLTVTSAQKNPTAFYLCASSTSVRNTGELFFGEGSRLTVL.

The rearrangement joins TRBV5-4 to TRBJ1-1, with TRBD1 matching 7 bases. V gave up 4 bases and J gave up 3 bases; unmatched junction bases: 6. Germline CDR1 is SGHNT and CDR2 is YYREEE (reference sequence). The CDR3 sequence is 14 residues long. The DNA of the CDR3 is TGTGCCAGCAGCCAGCGTCAGGGGGACACTGAAGCTTTCTTT. This sequence encodes CASSQRQGDTEAFF.

The chain joins TRBV6-5 to TRBJ1-1; TRBD1 matches 8 bases. Germline V gene sequence: CDR1 MNHEY, CDR2 SVGAGI. After removal of 3 bases from V and 1 base from J, the junction contained 4 bases not matched to a gene. The length of the CDR3 is 15 residues. CDR3 sequence reads: CASSYVGQGNTEAFF. Here the CDR3 DNA reads TGTGCCAGCAGTTATGTTGGACAGGGGAACACTGAAGCTTTCTTT.

On this clone: Additional DNA sequences in this sample encode the identical CDR3. The V gene is TRBV30, the J gene TRBJ1-2; tentatively, D is TRBD1 (5 bases). The CDR3 has 12 amino acids. The germline CDR1 and CDR2 sequences are GTSNPN and SVGIG (reference sequence). The V end lost 0 bases, the J end lost 5 bases, and 7 bases lay between the germline ends. CDR3 in amino acids: CAWSVGQYGYTF. CDR3 DNA: TGTGCCTGGAGTGTGGGGCAATATGGCTACACCTTC.

The CDR3 loop is CASSLAGLAYQETQYF. CDR3 bases: TGTGCCAGCAGCTTGGCAGGACTAGCGTACCAAGAGACCCAGTACTTC. This chain links TRBV5-4 with TRBJ2-5, with TRBD2 matching over 9 bases. V was pared by 0 bases and J by 0 bases, with 3 bases of the junction left unmatched. The CDR3 runs to 16 residues. Germline V lookup: CDR1 SGHNT, CDR2 YYREEE (reference sequence).

The DNA for the CDR3 is TGTGCCAGCCCCCGGCAGCTAGCGGGACCCTCCCGGCGAAAGACCCAGTACTTC. It yields the protein CASPRQLAGPSRRKTQYF. The chain uses TRBV21-1 and TRBJ2-5; the table's D gene call, TRBD2, was not cross checked with the DNA. TRBV21-1 is annotated as a pseudogene. This CDR3 has 18 amino acids.

V and J are TRBV9 and TRBJ2-1; maybe TRBD1 (6 bases). V was cut by 8 bases and J by 9 bases, with 15 bases left in between. Germline V gives CDR1 SGDLS, CDR2 YYNGEE. The CDR3 length is 12 residues. The CDR3, as DNA: TGTGCCAGTAGCCCAGGGGACACTGAGCAGTTCTTC. Translated, it gives CASSPGDTEQFF.

The J gene is TRBJ2-1, the V gene TRBV5-5; 10 positions match TRBD2. The CDR3 covers 13 residues. Per germline, CDR1 SGHKS and CDR2 YYEKEE (reference sequence). V shed 4 bases and J 12 bases; nucleotides not matched to a gene: 7. The CDR3 nucleotides are TGTGCCAGCAGCCAGACTAGCGGGTGGGGGCAGTTCTTC. Translated: CASSQTSGWGQFF.

The V and J genes are TRBV4-1 and TRBJ1-1; no definite D call. V gave up 0 bases and J gave up 1 base, with 15 bases separating them. Germline-derived CDR1 and CDR2 are MGHRA and YSYEKL. The length of the CDR3 is 17 residues. DNA for the CDR3: TGCGCCAGCAGCCAAGATCGGCGGGTTGAGCCGAACACTGAAGCTTTCTTT. Its protein product is CASSQDRRVEPNTEAFF.

The chain has TRBV20-1 and TRBJ2-1; D remains ambiguous. CDR1 DFQATT and CDR2 SNEGSKA come from the germline V gene (reference sequence). This CDR3 region has 10 residues. With 2 bases removed from V and 8 bases from J, the gap between germline ends came to 4 bases. In DNA, the CDR3 is TGCAGTGCTAGACGGGATGAGCAGTTCTTC. This sequence encodes CSARRDEQFF.

The chain links TRBV9 to TRBJ2-7, with D possibly being TRBD2 (6 bases). Germline-derived CDR1 and CDR2 are SGDLS and YYNGEE. The CDR3 spans 15 residues. V lost 3 bases and J lost 4, with 17 bases in between. The CDR3 sequence is CASSAGGDNLYEQYF. CDR3 bases: TGTGCCAGCAGCGCCGGGGGAGACAATCTATACGAGCAGTACTTC.

The chain recombines TRBV19 with TRBJ1-1; TRBD1 aligns across 7 bases. The CDR3 is made up of 18 amino acids. The junction had 19 bases not matched to a gene; V was cut back by 5 bases and J by 4 bases. CDR1 is LNHDA and CDR2 is SQIVND in the germline V gene (reference sequence). The CDR3 DNA reads TGTGCCAGTAGTGTCCCCCGGGACCACAGGGGAAAGATCACTGAAGCTTTCTTT. It codes for CASSVPRDHRGKITEAFF.

The CDR3 region is CASGPGIAGNTIYF. The CDR3 DNA follows: TGTGCTAGTGGTCCGGGAATAGCGGGAAACACCATATATTTT. The chain employs TRBV12-5 and TRBJ1-3; no firm D call. V was cut by 5 bases and J by 4 bases, with 12 bases left in between. The CDR3 length is 14 residues. CDR1 is LGHNT and CDR2 is FRNRAP in the germline V gene.

The table lists this clone with a count of one. The chain combines TRBV6-5 with TRBJ2-7, with 8 bases aligning to TRBD1. CDR1 and CDR2 (germline): MNHEY, SVGAGI. The CDR3 contains 15 residues. The V gene end was trimmed by 5 bases and the J gene end by 0 bases; junction bases not matched to a gene: 6. CDR3 region: CASSPTGAYSYEQYF. CDR3 nucleotide sequence: TGTGCCAGCAGTCCGACAGGGGCCTACTCCTACGAGCAGTACTTC.

This chain links TRBV12-3 or TRBV12-4 with TRBJ1-1; D unclear. CDR3 length: 13 residues. V was shortened by 3 bases and J by 3 bases, with 8 bases between the two germline ends. CDR3 loop: CASSFYRDTEAFF. CDR3 nucleotides: TGTGCCAGCAGTTTTTACCGGGACACTGAAGCTTTCTTT.

This clone has just one count. The chain joins TRBV7-2 to TRBJ2-7, with 9 nucleotides matching TRBD1. The CDR3 has 13 residues. With 4 bases clipped from V and 7 bases from J, the junction kept 5 bases outside the gene matches. Germline-derived CDR1 and CDR2 are SGHTA and FQGNSA. For the CDR3, the DNA is TGTGCCAGCAGCTCAGACAGGGGGAGGGAGCAGTACTTC. It yields the protein CASSSDRGREQYF.

The chain links TRBV10-1 to TRBJ1-3, with a weak D call TRBD1 (5 bases). V dropped 0 bases and J dropped 4 bases, with 22 bases sitting between them. CDR1 and CDR2 (germline): WNHNN, SYGVQD (reference sequence). The CDR3 extends over 19 amino acids. The CDR3 sequence is CASSESHPPGGGIGNTIYF. The CDR3 DNA reads as TGCGCCAGCAGTGAGTCGCACCCGCCCGGGGGGGGGATCGGAAACACCATATATTTT.

This chain connects TRBV7-8 to TRBJ1-5; 7 nucleotides match TRBD1. Unmatched junction bases numbered 4, after V lost 0 bases and J lost 5 bases. CDR3 length equals 15 residues. The germline V gene encodes CDR1 SGHVS and CDR2 FQNEAQ. DNA for the CDR3: TGTGCCAGCAGCTTAGCGGGCAGGGGGTATCAGCCCCAGCATTTT. Translating it yields CASSLAGRGYQPQHF.

The gene calls are TRBV10-3 and TRBJ1-2; D may be TRBD1 (5 bases). The V end lost 11 bases, the J end lost 4 bases, and 17 bases lay between the germline ends. The germline V gene has CDR1 ENHRY and CDR2 SYGVKD. The CDR3 extends over 13 amino acids. The CDR3 loop reads CAVQGRLGYGYTF. Here the CDR3 DNA reads TGTGCCGTGCAGGGCAGGCTGGGCTATGGCTACACCTTC.

The chain carries TRBV5-1 and TRBJ1-1; 9 bases map to TRBD1. V gave up 0 bases and J gave up 6 bases; unmatched junction bases: 9. Looked up from germline, CDR1 is SGHRS and CDR2 is YFSETQ. CDR3 size: 16 residues. The CDR3 loop is CASSLAGTGSRAEAFF. The DNA of the CDR3 is TGCGCCAGCAGCTTGGCCGGGACAGGGTCGCGGGCTGAAGCTTTCTTT.

This chain uses TRBV2 with TRBJ1-2; D gene uncertain. Germline V gene lookup returns CDR1 SNHLY and CDR2 FYNNEI. V lost 6 bases and J 4 bases, leaving 15 bases between the germline ends. This CDR3 is 14 amino acids long. The CDR3 DNA is TGTGCCAGCAGCGAGGGTTTTGTTGGCTATGGCTACACCTTC. Translating it yields CASSEGFVGYGYTF.

This clone was seen only once. This specimen includes other DNA sequences encoding the same CDR3. The chain uses TRBV3-1 (or the pseudogene TRBV3-2) and TRBJ2-3, with unresolved D. The CDR3 has 13 amino acids. V was pared by 1 base and J by 3 bases, with 5 bases between. Per germline, CDR1 LGHDT and CDR2 YNNKEL (reference sequence). The CDR3 sequence: CASSQGGTDTQYF. CDR3 coding DNA: TGTGCCAGCAGCCAAGGAGGTACAGATACGCAGTATTTT.

This clone appeared a single time. The chain recombines TRBV30 with TRBJ1-2; 7 bases line up with TRBD1. This CDR3 comprises 14 residues. V lost 1 base, J lost 8 bases, and 10 bases stayed unmatched. Germline V gives CDR1 GTSNPN, CDR2 SVGIG (reference sequence). CDR3 nucleotides: TGTGCCTGGAGTGCAGTGACAGGGTTCGGCGGCTACACCTTC. Protein sequence: CAWSAVTGFGGYTF.

This clone showed up just once. The genes are TRBV21-1 and TRBJ2-5; the table's D call of TRBD2 was not tested on the DNA. TRBV21-1 is noted as a pseudogene. This CDR3 has 12 residues. CDR3 nucleotide sequence: TGTGCCAGCAGCAAACTAAATCCGGGCCAGTACTTC. This sequence encodes CASSKLNPGQYF.

V gene TRBV28 combines with J gene TRBJ1-4, with 7 positions matching TRBD1. The CDR3 has 16 residues. V dropped 5 bases and J dropped 1; count of bases not matched to a gene: 7. Germline V gives CDR1 MDHEN, CDR2 SYDVKM. The CDR3 DNA reads TGTGCCAGCAGTCAACACGGGACAGTAACTAATGAAAAACTGTTTTTT. As protein: CASSQHGTVTNEKLFF.

The V and J genes are TRBV5-6 and TRBJ2-7; D is possibly TRBD2 (5 bases). Trimming removed 1 base at V and 1 base at J, with 12 bases between. Per germline, CDR1 SGHDT and CDR2 YYEEEE. The CDR3 has 15 residues. CDR3 residues: CASSLYARASYEQYF. CDR3 nucleotides: TGTGCCAGCAGCTTGTACGCGAGGGCATCCTACGAGCAGTACTTC.

The chain employs TRBV4-1 and TRBJ1-1, with D perhaps TRBD1 (6 bases). The CDR3 has 14 residues. The V end lost 4 bases, the J end lost 1 base, and 10 bases lay between the germline ends. Germline loops: CDR1 MGHRA, CDR2 YSYEKL. CDR3 loop: CASSRQAGNTEAFF. The CDR3 bases are TGCGCCAGCAGCCGACAGGCGGGGAACACTGAAGCTTTCTTT.